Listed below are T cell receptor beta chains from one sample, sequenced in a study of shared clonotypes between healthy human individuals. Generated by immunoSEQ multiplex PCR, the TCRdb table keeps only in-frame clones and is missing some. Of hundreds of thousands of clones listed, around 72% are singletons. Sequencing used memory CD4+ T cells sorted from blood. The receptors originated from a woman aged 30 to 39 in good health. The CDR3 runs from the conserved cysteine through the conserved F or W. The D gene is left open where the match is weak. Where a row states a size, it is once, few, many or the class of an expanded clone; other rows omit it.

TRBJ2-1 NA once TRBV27 TGTGCCACCGCGTCCTACAATGAGCAGTTCTTC CATASYNEQFF
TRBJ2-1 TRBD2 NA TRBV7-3 TGTGCCAGCAGCTCCCTCGGACTAGCGGGTTCCTACAATGAGCAGTTCTTC CASSSLGLAGSYNEQFF
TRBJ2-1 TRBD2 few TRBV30 TGTGCCTGGACGCGGGGACTAGCGGGAGCTGTAAATGAGCAGTTCTTC CAWTRGLAGAVNEQFF
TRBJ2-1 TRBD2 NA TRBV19 TGTGCCAGTAGTCCCCCACCCGGGACTAGCGGTAGGGGGGCTTACAATGAGCAGTTCTTC CASSPPPGTSGRGAYNEQFF
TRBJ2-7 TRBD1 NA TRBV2 TGTGCCAGCAAGAGGGCCGGGACAGGGACCTACGAGCAGTACTTC CASKRAGTGTYEQYF
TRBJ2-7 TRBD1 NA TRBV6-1 TGTGCCAGTTACTCCGGGACAGGCTACGAGCAGTACTTC CASYSGTGYEQYF
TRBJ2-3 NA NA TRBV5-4 TGTGCCAGCAGCTTGAGCGGGAGCACAGATACGCAGTATTTT CASSLSGSTDTQYF
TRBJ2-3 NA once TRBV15 TGTGCCACCAGGGGTGTGAGGCTGATCTCAGATACGCAGTATTTT CATRGVRLISDTQYF
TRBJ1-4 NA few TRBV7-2 TGTGCCAGCAGCCCAGACAGACAGAATGAAAAACTGTTTTTT CASSPDRQNEKLFF
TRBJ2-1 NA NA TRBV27 TGTGCCAGCAGTCTAACGGGGCCCCAAGGCTCCTACAATGAGCAGTTCTTC CASSLTGPQGSYNEQFF
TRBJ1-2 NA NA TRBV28 TGTGCCAGCAGTCCCCCGGGGGGGTACGGGGGCTACACCTTC CASSPPGGYGGYTF
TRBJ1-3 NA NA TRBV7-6 TGTGCCAGCAGCTTAGAAGTACACTCTGGAAACACCATATATTTT CASSLEVHSGNTIYF
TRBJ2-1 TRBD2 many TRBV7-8 TGTGCCAGCAGCTCTCGGGGGACTAGCGGGAGTTCAGCGTCCGATGAGCAGTTCTTC CASSSRGTSGSSASDEQFF
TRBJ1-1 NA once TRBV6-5 TGTGCCAGCAGTTATCAGGGCAGCACTGAAGCTTTCTTT CASSYQGSTEAFF
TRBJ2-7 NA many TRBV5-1 TGCGCCAGCAGCTTGGTTGTTTCTCCCTACGAGCAGTACTTC CASSLVVSPYEQYF
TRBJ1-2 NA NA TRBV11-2 TGTGCCAGCAGCTTGGGGGAACAGAGACCTTATGGCTACACCTTC CASSLGEQRPYGYTF
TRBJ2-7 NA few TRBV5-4 TGTGCCAGCAGCCGAGATGAAGGGAGCCAGTACTTC CASSRDEGSQYF
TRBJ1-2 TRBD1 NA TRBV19 TGTGCCAGTAGTACCACTTGGACAGGAGGCTACACCTTC CASSTTWTGGYTF
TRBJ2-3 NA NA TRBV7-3 TGTGCCAGCAGCCGGGACACCACCACAGATACGCAGTATTTT CASSRDTTTDTQYF
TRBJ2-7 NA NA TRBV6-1 TGTGCCAGCAGTGAACAACAGGAGGAGTACTTC CASSEQQEEYF
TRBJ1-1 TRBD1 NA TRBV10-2 TGCGCCAGCAGCCCGACAGGGAGGACTGAAGCTTTCTTT CASSPTGRTEAFF
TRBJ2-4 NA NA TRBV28 TGTGCCAGCAGTTTCTTGGATATCAAAAACATTCAGTACTTC CASSFLDIKNIQYF
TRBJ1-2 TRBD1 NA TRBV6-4 TGTGCCAGCAGACAGACAGGGATGGATGGCTACACCTTC CASRQTGMDGYTF
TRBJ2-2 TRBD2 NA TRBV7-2 TGTGCCAGCAGCCCCCCGGGACTAGCGGGAGGGCTCGGCGGGGAGCTGTTTTTT CASSPPGLAGGLGGELFF
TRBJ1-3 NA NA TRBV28 TGTGCCAGCAGCCTCCCCATAGGTCAGGGAAACACCATATATTTT CASSLPIGQGNTIYF
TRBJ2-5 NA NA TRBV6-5 TGTGCCAGCAGTTACGGTGGGTCTAGGGAGACCCAGTACTTC CASSYGGSRETQYF
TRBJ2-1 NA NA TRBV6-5 TGTGCCAGCAGCCCATGGGGGGACGACAATGAGCAGTTCTTC CASSPWGDDNEQFF
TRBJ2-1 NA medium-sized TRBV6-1 TGTGCCAGCAGTGAAATAAACGGGTGGAATGAGCAGTTCTTC CASSEINGWNEQFF
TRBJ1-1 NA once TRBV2 TGTGCCAGCAGGCGGGGTGACGCTGAAGCTTTCTTT CASRRGDAEAFF
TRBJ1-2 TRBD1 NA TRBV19 TGTGCCAGTAGTCGGGACAGTAACTATGGCTACACCTTC CASSRDSNYGYTF
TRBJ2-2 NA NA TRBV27 TGTGCCAGCAGTCCTCTAGAGGAGTACACCGGGGAGCTGTTTTTT CASSPLEEYTGELFF
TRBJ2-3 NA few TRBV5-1 TGCGCCAGCAGCTTTGTGGGAGTGGGGACAGATACGCAGTATTTT CASSFVGVGTDTQYF
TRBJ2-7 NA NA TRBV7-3 TGTGCCAGCAGCTTATTTAAGGATGGCGAGCAGTACTTC CASSLFKDGEQYF
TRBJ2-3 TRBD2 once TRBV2 TGTGCCTCCCAACCGAATAGCGGGAGAAGGGATACGCAGTATTTT CASQPNSGRRDTQYF
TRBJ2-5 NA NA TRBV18 TGTGCCAGCTCACCAAGACGGGAGCAAGAGACCCAGTACTTC CASSPRREQETQYF
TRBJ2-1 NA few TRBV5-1 TGCGCCAGCAGCTCATCTAGCGCATCCTACAATGAGCAGTTCTTC CASSSSSASYNEQFF
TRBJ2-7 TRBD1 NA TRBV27 TGTGCCAGCAGTTTGTGGACAGGGGGAATCTACGAGCAGTACTTC CASSLWTGGIYEQYF
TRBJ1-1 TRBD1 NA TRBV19 TGTGCCAGTAGTATTCTCGGACAGGACACTGAAGCTTTCTTT CASSILGQDTEAFF
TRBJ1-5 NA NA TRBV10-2 TGCGCCCCCCCGAACGCGGTTGATCCCCAGCATTTT CAPPNAVDPQHF
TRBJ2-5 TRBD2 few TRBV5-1 TGCGCCAGCAGCTTCGGAGTACTAGCGGGATTGGAGACCCAGTACTTC CASSFGVLAGLETQYF
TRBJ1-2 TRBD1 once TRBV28 TGTGCCAGCAGGTCGGGACAGACTAACTATGGCTACACCTTC CASRSGQTNYGYTF
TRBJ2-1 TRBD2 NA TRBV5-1 TGCGCCAGTGGGACTAGCGGATTCAATGAGCAGTTCTTC CASGTSGFNEQFF
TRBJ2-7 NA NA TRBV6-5 TGTGCCAGCAGTAAGCACAGGGACATTTCCTACGAGCAGTACTTC CASSKHRDISYEQYF
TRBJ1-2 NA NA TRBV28 TGTGCCAGCAGCACCGGGCTTAGGTCTGCTGGCTACACCTTC CASSTGLRSAGYTF
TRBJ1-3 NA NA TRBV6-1 TGTGCCAGCAGTGAGCAGGCCGCTGGAAACACCATATATTTT CASSEQAAGNTIYF
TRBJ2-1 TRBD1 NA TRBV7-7 TGTGCCAGCAGCTTGGACAGGGAGAATGAGCAGTTCTTC CASSLDRENEQFF
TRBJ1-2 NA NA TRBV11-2 TGTGCCAGCAGAAACCCCCCGAAGGACTACTACACCTTC CASRNPPKDYYTF
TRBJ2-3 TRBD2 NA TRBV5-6 TGTGCCAGCAGCAGACTAGCGGGGGCCGTCGGCGTGCAGTATTTT CASSRLAGAVGVQYF
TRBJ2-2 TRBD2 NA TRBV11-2 TGTGCCAGCAGCTTAGCTAGCGGGAGGGTAAAAACCGGGGAGCTGTTTTTT CASSLASGRVKTGELFF
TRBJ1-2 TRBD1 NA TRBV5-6 TGTGCCAGCAGCTTCCTCGACAGGGAGGGAGGCTACACCTTC CASSFLDREGGYTF